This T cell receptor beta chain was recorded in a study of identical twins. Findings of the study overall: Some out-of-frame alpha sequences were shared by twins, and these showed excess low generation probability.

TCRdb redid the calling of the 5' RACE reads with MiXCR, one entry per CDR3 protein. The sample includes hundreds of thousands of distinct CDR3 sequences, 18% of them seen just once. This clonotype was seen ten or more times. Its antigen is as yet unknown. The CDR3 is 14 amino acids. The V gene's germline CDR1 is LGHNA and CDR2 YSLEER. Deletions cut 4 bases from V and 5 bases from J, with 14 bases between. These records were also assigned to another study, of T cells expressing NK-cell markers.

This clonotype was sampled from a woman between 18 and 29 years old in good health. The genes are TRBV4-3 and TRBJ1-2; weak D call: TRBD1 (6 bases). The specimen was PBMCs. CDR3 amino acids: CASSRTRGLYGYTF. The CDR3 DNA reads TGCGCCAGCAGCCGTACCAGGGGTTTATATGGCTACACCTTC.